Listed below are T cell receptor beta chains from one sample, sequenced in a study of siplizumab effects on memory and regulatory T cells. Sequencing was performed with immunoSEQ multiplex PCR; in TCRdb, only in-frame clones are kept and a portion is missing. The sample lists about 110,000 clones, 92% occurring once. The sample taken for sequencing was Tregs sorted from blood. These receptors all stem from a human donor in good health. The CDR3 runs from the conserved cysteine through the conserved F or W. A D gene is named only where the DNA matches it firmly. Only some rows state a clone size, as once, few, many or a class for expanded clones.

. TRBJ2-5 TRBV6-6 . CASIRGGAGETQYF TGTGCCAGCATTAGAGGGGGAGCCGGGGAGACCCAGTACTTC
. TRBJ2-7 TRBV5-1 . CASSLVGSTGSNEQYF TGCGCCAGCAGCTTGGTCGGGTCAACAGGGTCCAACGAGCAGTACTTC
. TRBJ2-2 TRBV11-2 . CASSLNFGELFF TGTGCCAGCAGCTTGAATTTCGGGGAGCTGTTTTTT
. TRBJ2-2 TRBV18 TRBD2 CASSAVPAGVKVGELFF TGTGCCAGCTCGGCCGTCCCGGCGGGAGTAAAGGTCGGGGAGCTGTTTTTT
. TRBJ1-3 TRBV18 . CASSEGAGNTIYF TGTGCCAGCTCAGAGGGCGCAGGAAACACCATATATTTT
. TRBJ2-1 TRBV30 TRBD2 CACSSGLNEQFF TGTGCCTGTTCTAGCGGTCTCAATGAGCAGTTCTTC
. TRBJ2-1 TRBV6-5 TRBD1 CASSLQGWGNEQFF TGTGCCAGCAGCTTACAGGGGTGGGGCAATGAGCAGTTCTTC
. TRBJ2-4 TRBV2 TRBD1 CASSSRQGPSKNIQYF TGTGCCAGCAGTTCTCGACAGGGCCCGTCCAAAAACATTCAGTACTTC
. TRBJ2-5 TRBV27 TRBD1 CASSRVDRAQETQYF TGTGCCAGCAGTCGAGTCGACAGGGCACAAGAGACCCAGTACTTC
. TRBJ1-5 TRBV18 TRBD1 CASSPLGQGTQPQHF TGTGCCAGCTCACCCTTGGGACAGGGGACTCAGCCCCAGCATTTT
few TRBJ1-2 TRBV28 . CAILGAPSNYGYTF TGTGCCATCCTAGGGGCCCCTTCTAACTATGGCTACACCTTC
. TRBJ2-1 TRBV7-2 TRBD2 CASSPRLAGGQGGYNEQFF TGTGCCAGCAGTCCGCGACTAGCGGGGGGGCAGGGGGGCTACAATGAGCAGTTCTTC
. TRBJ1-2 TRBV5-6 . CASSLVIDRDGADGYTF TGTGCCAGCAGTCTCGTAATCGATCGGGACGGGGCCGATGGCTACACCTTC
. TRBJ1-2 TRBV18 TRBD1 CASSPDGQGRRGYTF TGTGCCAGCTCACCGGACGGACAGGGTCGGCGGGGCTACACCTTC
few TRBJ2-3 TRBV2 . CASSEVGPDEYF TGTGCCAGCAGTGAAGTCGGGCCCGACGAGTATTTT
. TRBJ1-3 TRBV7-9 . CASSARDTYSGNTIYF TGTGCCAGCAGCGCCCGGGACACCTACTCTGGAAACACCATATATTTT
. TRBJ2-7 TRBV6-6 TRBD2 CASSSRWEGRNEQYF TGTGCCAGCAGTTCCCGTTGGGAGGGGCGGAACGAGCAGTACTTC
once TRBJ1-5 TRBV19 . CASSTQDGQPQHF TGTGCCAGTAGTACTCAGGACGGCCAGCCCCAGCATTTT
. TRBJ2-2 TRBV6-1 TRBD2 CASSPLAERDRELFF TGTGCCAGCAGTCCCCTAGCGGAGAGGGACCGGGAGCTGTTTTTT
. TRBJ1-2 TRBV5-6 . CASREQNYGYTF TGTGCCAGCAGAGAACAGAACTATGGCTACACCTTC
. TRBJ1-2 TRBV5-1 TRBD1 CASSLDLGTGANYGYTF TGCGCCAGCAGCTTGGACTTAGGGACAGGGGCTAACTATGGCTACACCTTC
. TRBJ1-3 TRBV6-6 . CASIQQGISGNTIYF TGTGCCAGCATCCAACAGGGAATCTCTGGAAACACCATATATTTT
. TRBJ2-5 TRBV12-5 . CASGLPGAETQYF TGTGCTAGTGGTTTGCCGGGGGCCGAGACCCAGTACTTC
once TRBJ2-7 TRBV5-1 . CASSLAVAASYEQYF TGCGCCAGCAGCTTGGCGGTAGCTGCTTCCTACGAGCAGTACTTC
. TRBJ2-2 TRBV2 . CASSFGQYTGELFF TGTGCCAGCAGTTTTGGACAGTACACCGGGGAGCTGTTTTTT
once TRBJ1-4 TRBV7-9 . CASSLWLGLNEKLFF TGTGCCAGCAGCTTATGGCTGGGGCTTAATGAAAAACTGTTTTTT
. TRBJ1-2 TRBV25-1 TRBD1 CATSGGYGYTF TGTGCCACCTCAGGGGGCTATGGCTACACCTTC
. TRBJ2-7 TRBV5-1 TRBD1 CASSPGQGIGEQYF TGCGCCAGCTCCCCCGGACAGGGAATCGGCGAGCAGTACTTC
few TRBJ2-5 TRBV11-3 TRBD1 CASSFGTGARETQYF TGTGCCAGCAGCTTTGGGACAGGGGCGCGGGAGACCCAGTACTTC
once TRBJ2-7 TRBV30 TRBD2 CAWSLAGSNDEQYF TGTGCCTGGAGTCTAGCGGGATCCAACGACGAGCAGTACTTC
. TRBJ1-4 TRBV30 . CAWSPAGRGLRFF TGTGCCTGGAGTCCCGCCGGGCGGGGCTTAAGGTTTTTT
. TRBJ1-5 TRBV7-9 . CASSSVGRVNQPQHF TGTGCCAGCAGCTCCGTCGGACGGGTCAATCAGCCCCAGCATTTT
. TRBJ2-3 TRBV5-1 . CASSPTGGGDTQYF TGCGCCAGCAGCCCCACCGGGGGAGGAGATACGCAGTATTTT